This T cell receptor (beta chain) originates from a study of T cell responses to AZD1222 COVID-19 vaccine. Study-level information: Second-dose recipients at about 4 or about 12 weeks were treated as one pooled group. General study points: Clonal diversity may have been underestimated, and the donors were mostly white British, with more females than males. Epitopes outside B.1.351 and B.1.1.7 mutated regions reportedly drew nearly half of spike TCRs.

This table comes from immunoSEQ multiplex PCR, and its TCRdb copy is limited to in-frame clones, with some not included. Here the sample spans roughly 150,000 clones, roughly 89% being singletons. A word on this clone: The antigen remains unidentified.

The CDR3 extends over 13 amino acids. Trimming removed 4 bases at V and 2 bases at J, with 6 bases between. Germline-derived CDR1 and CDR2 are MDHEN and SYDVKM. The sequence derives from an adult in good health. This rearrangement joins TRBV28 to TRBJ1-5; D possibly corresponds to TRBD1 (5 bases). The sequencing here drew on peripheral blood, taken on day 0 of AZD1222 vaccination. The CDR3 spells CASSWGGNQPQHF. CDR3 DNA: TGTGCCAGCAGTTGGGGGGGCAATCAGCCCCAGCATTTT.